Below, 21 T cell receptor beta chains from the same sample are listed, as sequenced in a study of T cell repertoires in cytomegalovirus infection. These receptors lack a known antigen. MiXCR was run by TCRdb on the reads, yielding one entry per CDR3 protein. The table shows roughly 800,000 distinct CDR3 sequences, with 25% to 35% occurring only once. The material was cultured CD8+ T cells from PBMCs, obtained from culture after CMV antigen stimulation. The receptors shown here come from a human donor in good health (CMV status not recorded). Some clones in this sample may be carry-over from other donors' samples.

The chain employs TRBV12-3 or TRBV12-4 and TRBJ2-5, with D maybe TRBD2 (5 bases). The CDR3 contains 16 residues. Trimming removed 3 bases from V and 0 bases from J, with 14 bases in between. Here the CDR3 reads CASSLAAAAYQETQYF. DNA for the CDR3: TGTGCCAGCAGTTTGGCAGCGGCAGCGTACCAAGAGACCCAGTACTTC.

This chain joins TRBV6-2 or TRBV6-3 and TRBJ1-2, with D unclear. This CDR3 contains 12 residues. The V and J ends lost 2 bases and 5 bases respectively, with 6 bases between them. CDR1 MNHEY and CDR2 SVGEGT come from the germline V gene. The CDR3 region has the DNA TGTGCCAGCAGTTACCCGGAATATGGCTACACCTTC. As protein: CASSYPEYGYTF.

This clonotype was picked up a small number of times. V gene TRBV11-1 combines with J gene TRBJ2-7, with 9 bases fitting TRBD2. This CDR3 comprises 17 residues. Germline V gives CDR1 SGHAT, CDR2 FQDESV (reference sequence). V gave up 0 bases and J gave up 1 base; unmatched junction bases: 7. CDR3 sequence (DNA): TGTGCCAGCAGCTTAGCCCTAGCGGGGACTGGTTCCTACGAGCAGTACTTC. It translates to CASSLALAGTGSYEQYF.

Only a few counts were recorded for this clonotype. The chain has TRBV7-6 and TRBJ2-7, with 9 bases lining up with TRBD2. The germline V gene has CDR1 SGHVS and CDR2 FNYEAQ. The V gene end was trimmed by 6 bases and the J gene end by 5 bases; junction bases not matched to a gene: 11. CDR3 length: 15 amino acids. The CDR3 is CASSQLSGGKNEQYF. Written as DNA, the CDR3 is TGTGCCAGCAGTCAACTCAGCGGGGGGAAGAACGAGCAGTACTTC.

This clonotype was detected many times. The CDR3 nucleotides are TGTGCCAGCAGTACCGGGGGCTATAATTCACCCCTCCACTTT. This sequence encodes CASSTGGYNSPLHF. The chain uses TRBV6-2 or TRBV6-3 and TRBJ1-6; TRBD1 is a possible D gene (5 bases). Trimming cost V 5 bases and J 3 bases, with 8 bases left between them. This CDR3 contains 14 residues. CDR1 is MNHEY and CDR2 is SVGEGT in the germline V gene.

This clonotype came up a few times. This sequence joins TRBV7-9 and TRBJ2-2; 7 nucleotides line up with TRBD1. This CDR3 has 17 amino acids. V lost 4 bases and J lost 2; bases outside the gene matches: 10. Per the germline V gene, CDR1 is SEHNR and CDR2 is FQNEAQ (reference sequence). In DNA form, the CDR3 reads TGTGCCAGCAGCTACCCCGCCAGGGGGATTAACACCGGGGAGCTGTTTTTT. Translated, it gives CASSYPARGINTGELFF.

The table lists this clonotype with a few counts. This chain joins TRBV7-9 and TRBJ2-7; D might be TRBD2 (7 bases). From germline, CDR1 is SEHNR and CDR2 FQNEAQ (reference sequence). Trimming removed 4 bases at V and 0 bases at J, with 13 bases between. The CDR3 covers 15 residues. This chain's CDR3 is CASSSKGGSSYEQYV. CDR3 DNA: TGTGCCAGCAGCTCCAAGGGGGGGAGCTCCTACGAGCAGTACGTC.

J is TRBJ2-2 and V is TRBV27, with 9 bases fitting TRBD1. J was trimmed by 5 bases and V by 3 bases; bases with no gene match: 7. The V gene's germline CDR1 is MNHEY and CDR2 SMNVEV (reference sequence). This CDR3 is built from 16 residues. CDR3 loop: CASSFLPGQGTGELFF. The CDR3 coding sequence is TGTGCCAGCAGTTTTCTCCCGGGACAGGGAACCGGGGAGCTGTTTTTT.

In its sample, this clonotype was seen a few times. This rearrangement joins TRBV19 to TRBJ1-5; a possible D gene is TRBD1 (6 bases). With 6 bases removed from V and 5 bases from J, the gap between germline ends came to 17 bases. This CDR3 contains 15 residues. CDR1 is LNHDA and CDR2 is SQIVND in the germline V gene (reference sequence). The CDR3: CASSFRQEIYQPQHF. The CDR3 DNA reads as TGTGCCAGTAGCTTCCGACAGGAGATCTATCAGCCCCAGCATTTT.

The V call is TRBV6-2 or TRBV6-3, the J call TRBJ2-2; 7 bases are shared with TRBD2. The trim removed 6 bases at V and 4 bases at J, leaving 8 bases unmatched. Germline lookup yields CDR1 MNHEY and CDR2 SVGEGT. The CDR3 length is 15 residues. CDR3 amino acids: CASREASGGTGELFF. CDR3 nucleotide sequence: TGTGCCAGCAGGGAAGCTAGCGGAGGCACCGGGGAGCTGTTTTTT.

The CDR3 region is CASGGQRNTGELFF. The CDR3 DNA follows: TGTGCCAGCGGGGGACAGCGAAACACCGGGGAGCTGTTTTTT. This sequence joins TRBV6-5 and TRBJ2-2, with 7 bases aligning to TRBD1. V shed 8 bases and J 2 bases; nucleotides not matched to a gene: 5. This CDR3 region has 14 residues. Germline V gene sequence: CDR1 MNHEY, CDR2 SVGAGI.

This clonotype was picked up a small number of times. The rearrangement joins TRBV10-3 to TRBJ2-7; TRBD1 might be the D (6 bases). There are 13 residues in the CDR3. V gave up 11 bases and J gave up 3 bases, with 17 bases separating them. The germline V gene encodes CDR1 ENHRY and CDR2 SYGVKD. The CDR3 coding sequence is TGTGCCCTCATACCTGGCAGGGGCTACGAGCAGTACTTC. It translates to CALIPGRGYEQYF.

A word on this clonotype: Germline and junction disagree at one end, which may indicate a read error. This sequence joins TRBV12-3 or TRBV12-4 and TRBJ2-5; D uncertain. This CDR3 is built from 14 residues. CDR3 nucleotide sequence: TGTGCCAGTAGTTTAAGGGTGCGGCAAGAGACCCAGTACTTC. This gives the protein CASSLRVRQETQYF.

The J gene is TRBJ2-1, the V gene TRBV6-5; D is perhaps TRBD2 (5 bases). Trimming stripped 0 bases from V and 1 base from J, with 7 bases between. The CDR3 contains 15 residues. CDR1 MNHEY and CDR2 SVGAGI come from the germline V gene. The CDR3 region is CASSYSGESYNEQFF. CDR3 bases: TGTGCCAGCAGTTACTCCGGGGAATCCTACAATGAGCAGTTCTTC.

This clonotype has ten or more counts. The chain employs TRBV12-3 or TRBV12-4 and TRBJ2-3; D is unresolved. CDR3 size: 12 residues. V was pared by 6 bases and J by 0 bases, with 4 bases between. The CDR3 loop reads CASRGSTDTQYF. The CDR3 DNA reads TGTGCCAGCAGGGGGAGCACAGATACGCAGTATTTT.

J is TRBJ1-5 and V is TRBV10-3; D gene ambiguous. CDR3 length equals 14 residues. Germline CDR1 and CDR2: ENHRY and SYGVKD. The V end lost 1 base, the J end lost 4 bases, and 8 bases lay between the germline ends. CDR3 amino acids: CAISELASNQPQHF. The CDR3 nucleotides read TGTGCCATCAGTGAGTTGGCCAGTAATCAGCCCCAGCATTTT.

In this sample, this clonotype turned up a few times. This chain links TRBV6-6 with TRBJ2-1; 7 nucleotides line up with TRBD2. Trimming took 1 base from V and 4 from J; bases not matched to a gene: 7. Looked up from germline, CDR1 is MNHNY and CDR2 is SVGAGI (reference sequence). CDR3 length: 16 amino acids. This CDR3 is CASSYFGGMVYNEQFF. Here the CDR3 DNA reads TGTGCCAGCAGTTACTTCGGGGGGATGGTATACAATGAGCAGTTCTTC.

This clonotype has a handful of counts. This chain uses TRBV6-1 with TRBJ1-1, with D perhaps TRBD1 (6 bases). The CDR3 is made up of 12 amino acids. V was pared by 6 bases and J by 6 bases, with 11 bases between. Germline CDR1 reads MNHNS; CDR2 reads SASEGT. CDR3 protein: CASSPDRSEAFF. The DNA for the CDR3 is TGTGCCAGCAGCCCGGACAGATCTGAAGCTTTCTTT.

This clonotype was counted only a few times. The gene calls are TRBV20-1 and TRBJ2-3; D call uncertain. In germline, CDR1 is DFQATT, CDR2 SNEGSKA (reference sequence). The V end lost 1 base, the J end lost 7 bases, and 12 bases lay between the germline ends. This CDR3 region has 13 residues. CDR3 bases: TGCAGTGCTAGAGGGCCGACGCTTTATACGCAGTATTTT. Translation gives CSARGPTLYTQYF.

In its sample, this clonotype was seen a few times. The chain combines TRBV7-8 with TRBJ2-5; 7 bases line up with TRBD1. V lost 3 bases, J lost 7 bases, and 5 bases stayed unmatched. The CDR3 consists of 13 residues. Germline V gene lookup returns CDR1 SGHVS and CDR2 FQNEAQ. The CDR3 nucleotides read TGTGCCAGCAGCTTGACAGGGTTCAGGACCCAGTACTTC. Amino acids: CASSLTGFRTQYF.

The sample holds a few counts of this clonotype. The chain carries TRBV6-2 or TRBV6-3 and TRBJ2-4; 10 bases are shared with TRBD2. Trimming removed 0 bases from V and 0 bases from J; junction bases left unmatched: 5. Germline assignment: CDR1 MNHEY and CDR2 SVGEGT. The CDR3 is 18 amino acids. CDR3 in DNA: TGTGCCAGCAGTTACTCCACTAGCGGGGTAGGAGCCAAAAACATTCAGTACTTC. It is translated as CASSYSTSGVGAKNIQYF.